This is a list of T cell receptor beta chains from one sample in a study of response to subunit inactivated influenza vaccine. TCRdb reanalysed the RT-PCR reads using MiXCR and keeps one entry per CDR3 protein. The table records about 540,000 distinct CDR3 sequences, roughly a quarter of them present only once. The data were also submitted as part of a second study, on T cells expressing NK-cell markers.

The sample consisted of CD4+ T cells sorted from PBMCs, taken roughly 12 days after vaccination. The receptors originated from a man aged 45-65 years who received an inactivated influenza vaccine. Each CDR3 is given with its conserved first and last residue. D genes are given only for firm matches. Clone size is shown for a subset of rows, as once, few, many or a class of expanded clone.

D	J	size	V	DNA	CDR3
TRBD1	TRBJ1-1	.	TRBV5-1	TGCGCCAGCAGCTCCGGGACAGCTATGAACACTGAAGCTTTCTTT	CASSSGTAMNTEAFF
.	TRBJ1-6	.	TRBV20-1	TGCAGTGCTAGGGGGGACCCGTCGGGATCACCCCTCCACTTT	CSARGDPSGSPLHF
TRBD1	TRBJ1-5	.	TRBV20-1	TGCAGTGCCCGGCGGACAGGAGGCCAGCCCCAGCATTTT	CSARRTGGQPQHF
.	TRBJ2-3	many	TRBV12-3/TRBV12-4	TGTGCCAGCAGTTTAAAGGCGGCGCAGTATTTT	CASSLKAAQYF
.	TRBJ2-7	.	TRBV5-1	TGCGCCAGCAGCGTAGCGGGACAGAGGGTCGGGAACGAGCAGTACTTC	CASSVAGQRVGNEQYF
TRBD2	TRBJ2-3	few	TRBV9	TGTGCCAGCAGCGCCTCCGGGGCTAGCGGGGGCGGGACAGATACGCAGTATTTT	CASSASGASGGGTDTQYF
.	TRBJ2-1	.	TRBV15	TGTGCCACCAGCAGAGAGGGACGCGGAGTCAACAATGAGCAGTTCTTC	CATSREGRGVNNEQFF
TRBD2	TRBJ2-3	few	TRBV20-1	TGCAGTGCTCCAGCGGGAGGAATCACAGATACGCAGTATTTT	CSAPAGGITDTQYF
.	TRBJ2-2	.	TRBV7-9	TGTGCCAGCAGCTTAGATTACGGGGTACCGAACACCGGGGAGCTGTTTTTT	CASSLDYGVPNTGELFF
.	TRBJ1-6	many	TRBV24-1	TGTGCCACCAGTGTATCGGGGACTTCGCCCCTCCACTTT	CATSVSGTSPLHF
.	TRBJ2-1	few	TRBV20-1	TGCAGTGCTAGAGATCTCGGGGGTCCCTACAATGAGCAGTTCTTC	CSARDLGGPYNEQFF
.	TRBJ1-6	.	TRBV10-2	TGCGCCAGCAGTGATTGGCCGGAAAATTCACCCCTCCACTTT	CASSDWPENSPLHF
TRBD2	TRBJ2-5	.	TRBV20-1	TGCAGTGCTTCAGGGTCGGGGGGGACCCAGTACTTC	CSASGSGGTQYF
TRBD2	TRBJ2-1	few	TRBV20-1	TGCAGTGCTAGCAGTTCCGGGACTAGCGGGATAAAACGAGCCTACAATGAGCAGTTCTTC	CSASSSGTSGIKRAYNEQFF
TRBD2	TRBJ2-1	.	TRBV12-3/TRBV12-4	TGTGCCACCTCACCACTAGCGGGGGGGCCAGAGTTCTTC	CATSPLAGGPEFF
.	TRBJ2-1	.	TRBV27	TGTGCCAGCAGTCCCGTGGGGGTCGCCTACAATGAGCAGTTCTTC	CASSPVGVAYNEQFF
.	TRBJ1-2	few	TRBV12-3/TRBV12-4	TGTGCCAGCAGTTTATCCGCTTATGGCTACACCTTC	CASSLSAYGYTF
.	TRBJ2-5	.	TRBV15	TGTGCCACCAGCAGAGATGGGGGACGTAGGACCCAGTACTTC	CATSRDGGRRTQYF
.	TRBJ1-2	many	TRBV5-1	TGCGCCAGCAGCTTGGTTATCAGGGGAGACTATGGCTACACCTTC	CASSLVIRGDYGYTF
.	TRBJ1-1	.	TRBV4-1	TGCGCCAGCAGCCAAGATGAGGGGGGAAGGGCTTTCTTT	CASSQDEGGRAFF
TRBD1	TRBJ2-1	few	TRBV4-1	TGCGCCAGCAGCCGATACACAGGGGATCCCTACAATGAGCAGTTCTTC	CASSRYTGDPYNEQFF
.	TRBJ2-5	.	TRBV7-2	TGTGCCAGCAGCTTAACGTACGTCGGAGCCGAAGAGACCCAGTACTTC	CASSLTYVGAEETQYF
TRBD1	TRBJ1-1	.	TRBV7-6	TGTGCCAGCAGAGAGACAGGGGGCACTGAAGCTTTCTTT	CASRETGGTEAFF
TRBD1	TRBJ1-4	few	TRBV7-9	TGTGCCAGCAGCTCGGGGACAGGGCAGCGAAAACTGTTTTTT	CASSSGTGQRKLFF
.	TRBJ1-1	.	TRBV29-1	TGCAGCGTTCGGGTGAACACTGAAGCTTTCTTT	CSVRVNTEAFF